This T cell receptor beta chain was identified during a study of CXCR3-negative and CXCR3-positive naive CD8 T cells. Study-wide results and caveats: Against CXCR3-negative naive cells, CXCR3-positive naive cells showed more hydrophobic TRB CDR3s.

Each TRB cDNA library was prepared by 5' RACE (with UMI labels). For each CDR3 protein, TCRdb gives one entry from its re-call of the 5' RACE reads, without DNA. The sample data list 150,000 to 160,000 distinct CDR3 sequences. Germline V gene lookup returns CDR1 SGHRS and CDR2 YFSETQ. CDR3 length: 13 residues. On this clonotype itself: What it binds is unknown.

Sequenced sample: naive CXCR3+ CD8+ T cells from blood. Subset of the sample: CD45RO-CCR7+CD27+CD95- naive CD8+ T cells expressing CXCR3 (TNR3+). The clonotype originates from a human donor in good health. Some clones in this sample may be carry-over from other donors' samples. The chain joins TRBV5-1 to TRBJ2-1. CDR3 amino acids: CASSLFSAHEQFF.